A selection of T cell receptor beta chains follows, all from one sample in a study of identical twins. From the 5' RACE reads, TCRdb called clonotypes with MiXCR, one entry per CDR3 protein. The sample records around 680,000 distinct CDR3 sequences, about 9.4% being singletons. These data also featured in a second study, about yellow fever vaccine responses in identical twins.

Sample: PBMCs. The source of these receptors is a woman aged 18 to 35 in good health. The CDR3 runs from the conserved cysteine through the conserved F or W. D genes are given only for firm matches. Clone size is not always given. Where it is, it says once, few, many or a class for expanded clones.

V gene: TRBV6-5
J gene: TRBJ2-1
D gene: NA
clone size: few
CDR3 DNA: TGTGCCAGCAGTTACGGGCGGGGCCGCTCCTACAATGAGCAGTTCTTC
CDR3 protein: CASSYGRGRSYNEQFF

V gene: TRBV6-2/TRBV6-3
J gene: TRBJ2-1
D gene: NA
clone size: NA
CDR3 DNA: TGTGCCAGCACCGACAGGCGGCGGGACTCCTACAATGAGCAGTTCTTC
CDR3 protein: CASTDRRRDSYNEQFF

V gene: TRBV9
J gene: TRBJ2-2
D gene: NA
clone size: NA
CDR3 DNA: TGTGCCAGCAGCGTACCCGACGAGGGAACCGGGGAGCTGTTTTTT
CDR3 protein: CASSVPDEGTGELFF

V gene: TRBV19
J gene: TRBJ2-1
D gene: TRBD2
clone size: NA
CDR3 DNA: TGTGCCAGTAGTGCAGGACTAGCTGTGGGCGAGCAGTTCTTC
CDR3 protein: CASSAGLAVGEQFF

V gene: TRBV27
J gene: TRBJ2-3
D gene: NA
clone size: few
CDR3 DNA: TGTGCCAGCAGTCAAACCCCGGACAGGGTAGCTAGCGGGGCTAGCACAGATACGCAGTATTTT
CDR3 protein: CASSQTPDRVASGASTDTQYF

V gene: TRBV20-1
J gene: TRBJ1-6
D gene: NA
clone size: many
CDR3 DNA: TGCAGTGCTAGCCGACAAAATTCACCCCTCCACTTT
CDR3 protein: CSASRQNSPLHF

V gene: TRBV7-3
J gene: TRBJ1-4
D gene: NA
clone size: NA
CDR3 DNA: TGTGCCAGCAGCTTAAGGCCCAATGAAAAACTGTTTTTT
CDR3 protein: CASSLRPNEKLFF

V gene: TRBV29-1
J gene: TRBJ2-1
D gene: TRBD2
clone size: few
CDR3 DNA: TGCAGCGTTGAACCTAGCGGGAGGAACGGTGAGCAGTTCTTC
CDR3 protein: CSVEPSGRNGEQFF

V gene: TRBV20-1
J gene: TRBJ2-3
D gene: TRBD2
clone size: many
CDR3 DNA: TGCAGTGCTACGGGACTAGCGGGGCGAACGACAGATACGCAGTATTTT
CDR3 protein: CSATGLAGRTTDTQYF

V gene: TRBV27
J gene: TRBJ2-3
D gene: TRBD2
clone size: few
CDR3 DNA: TGTGCCAGCAGTTCCGAACTAGCGGGAATAACAGATACGCAGTATTTT
CDR3 protein: CASSSELAGITDTQYF

V gene: TRBV29-1
J gene: TRBJ2-4
D gene: TRBD1
clone size: many
CDR3 DNA: TGCAGCGTTGGAGACAGGGGAGTTGGGGGTCAAAACATTCAGTACTTC
CDR3 protein: CSVGDRGVGGQNIQYF

V gene: TRBV7-9
J gene: TRBJ1-2
D gene: NA
clone size: few
CDR3 DNA: TGTGCCAGCAGCAGAACCGGGACACAAGCTAACTATGGCTACACCTTC
CDR3 protein: CASSRTGTQANYGYTF

V gene: TRBV7-3
J gene: TRBJ2-3
D gene: NA
clone size: NA
CDR3 DNA: TGTGCCAGCAGCTTAATGCCCGGGTACACAGATACGCAGTATTTT
CDR3 protein: CASSLMPGYTDTQYF

V gene: TRBV2
J gene: TRBJ2-1
D gene: TRBD2
clone size: NA
CDR3 DNA: TGTGCCAGCAGGATGACTCCAGCGGGGAACAATGAGCAGTTCTTC
CDR3 protein: CASRMTPAGNNEQFF

V gene: TRBV6-5
J gene: TRBJ1-2
D gene: TRBD1
clone size: many
CDR3 DNA: TGTGCCAGCAGTTACCTCCGGACAGGGGGAAGTTATGGCTACACCTTC
CDR3 protein: CASSYLRTGGSYGYTF

V gene: TRBV28
J gene: TRBJ2-7
D gene: NA
clone size: NA
CDR3 DNA: TGTGCCAGCAGTTCACCAGGGTCCGGGTCCTACGAGCAGTACTTC
CDR3 protein: CASSSPGSGSYEQYF

V gene: TRBV27
J gene: TRBJ1-4
D gene: NA
clone size: NA
CDR3 DNA: TGTGCCAGCAGTTTATCGGTCTTGAGTGAAAAACTGTTTTTT
CDR3 protein: CASSLSVLSEKLFF

V gene: TRBV11-2
J gene: TRBJ2-2
D gene: NA
clone size: NA
CDR3 DNA: TGTGCCAGCAGCTTAGAATGGGGGAGGTCCGGGGAGCTGTTTTTT
CDR3 protein: CASSLEWGRSGELFF

V gene: TRBV10-3
J gene: TRBJ1-4
D gene: TRBD1
clone size: NA
CDR3 DNA: TGTGCCATCGCCGCCGGGACAGAGGGTGAAAAACTGTTTTTT
CDR3 protein: CAIAAGTEGEKLFF

V gene: TRBV2
J gene: TRBJ2-5
D gene: TRBD2
clone size: many
CDR3 DNA: TGTGCCAGCAGTGAAAGCGGGGGGGCCCAAGAGACCCAGTACTTC
CDR3 protein: CASSESGGAQETQYF

V gene: TRBV15
J gene: TRBJ2-7
D gene: NA
clone size: few
CDR3 DNA: TGTGCCACCAGCAGAGTCCCTGAGTCCGAGCAGTACTTC
CDR3 protein: CATSRVPESEQYF

V gene: TRBV15
J gene: TRBJ2-3
D gene: NA
clone size: many
CDR3 DNA: TGTGCCACCAGCAGAGGAGGTATAGGTAAAGCAGATACGCAGTATTTT
CDR3 protein: CATSRGGIGKADTQYF

V gene: TRBV12-3/TRBV12-4
J gene: TRBJ1-5
D gene: NA
clone size: NA
CDR3 DNA: TGTGCCAGCAGTTTTGGCAGGGGAAATCAGCCCCAGCATTTT
CDR3 protein: CASSFGRGNQPQHF

V gene: TRBV29-1
J gene: TRBJ1-1
D gene: NA
clone size: many
CDR3 DNA: TGCAGCGTTGAACGGGGGCAACTTCTTTTGAACACTGAAGCTTTCTTT
CDR3 protein: CSVERGQLLLNTEAFF

V gene: TRBV7-2
J gene: TRBJ2-7
D gene: NA
clone size: NA
CDR3 DNA: TGTGCCAGCAGCTTAGCAGCCCCCCCCGGGGGCAGGGCCACCTACGAGCAGTACTTC
CDR3 protein: CASSLAAPPGGRATYEQYF

V gene: TRBV4-3
J gene: TRBJ2-1
D gene: NA
clone size: NA
CDR3 DNA: TGCGCCAGCAGCCACTCAAATTACAATGAGCAGTTCTTC
CDR3 protein: CASSHSNYNEQFF

V gene: TRBV5-6
J gene: TRBJ2-7
D gene: NA
clone size: few
CDR3 DNA: TGTGCCAGCAGATCATTAGGCGGGACAGTTCCCTACGAGCAGTACTTC
CDR3 protein: CASRSLGGTVPYEQYF

V gene: TRBV27
J gene: TRBJ2-2
D gene: TRBD2
clone size: NA
CDR3 DNA: TGTGCCAGCAGTTTATATCTAGCGGGAGACCCCGGGGAGCTGTTTTTT
CDR3 protein: CASSLYLAGDPGELFF

V gene: TRBV7-6
J gene: TRBJ2-5
D gene: NA
clone size: few
CDR3 DNA: TGTGCCAGCAGCCGAGGGGTGGGAGCAGAGACCCAGTACTTC
CDR3 protein: CASSRGVGAETQYF

V gene: TRBV20-1
J gene: TRBJ2-1
D gene: NA
clone size: few
CDR3 DNA: TGCAGTGCTAGATCCCGATCCTTCAGCTCCTACTTCTACAATGAGCAGTTCTTC
CDR3 protein: CSARSRSFSSYFYNEQFF

V gene: TRBV15
J gene: TRBJ2-3
D gene: TRBD2
clone size: NA
CDR3 DNA: TGTGCCACCAGCAGACGTAGCGGGGGGGCCCCAGATACGCAGTATTTT
CDR3 protein: CATSRRSGGAPDTQYF

V gene: TRBV9
J gene: TRBJ2-7
D gene: NA
clone size: many
CDR3 DNA: TGTGCCAGCAGCGTAGGAACACTAGCATACGAGCAGTACTTC
CDR3 protein: CASSVGTLAYEQYF

V gene: TRBV10-3
J gene: TRBJ2-3
D gene: TRBD1
clone size: many
CDR3 DNA: TGTGCCATCAGTTCCCTGGGACAGAGTACAGATACGCAGTATTTT
CDR3 protein: CAISSLGQSTDTQYF

V gene: TRBV28
J gene: TRBJ2-4
D gene: NA
clone size: many
CDR3 DNA: TGTGCCAGCAGCCTCAGACTCCCCTTGGACATTCAGTACTTC
CDR3 protein: CASSLRLPLDIQYF

V gene: TRBV5-1
J gene: TRBJ2-3
D gene: NA
clone size: few
CDR3 DNA: TGCGCCAGCAGTCTCTCGGGACGTAGAACCACAGATACGCAGTATTTT
CDR3 protein: CASSLSGRRTTDTQYF

V gene: TRBV6-1
J gene: TRBJ2-5
D gene: NA
clone size: NA
CDR3 DNA: TGTGCCAGCTCTGCTCTCTCGAAGGTATTAGGTTGGGAGACCCAGTACTTC
CDR3 protein: CASSALSKVLGWETQYF

V gene: TRBV7-2
J gene: TRBJ2-3
D gene: NA
clone size: NA
CDR3 DNA: TGTGCCAGCACCATGTCTAGCACAGATACGCAGTATTTT
CDR3 protein: CASTMSSTDTQYF

V gene: TRBV7-2
J gene: TRBJ2-5
D gene: NA
clone size: few
CDR3 DNA: TGTGCCAGCAGCCGTACTAGGGAAGAGACCCAGTACTTC
CDR3 protein: CASSRTREETQYF

V gene: TRBV7-9
J gene: TRBJ2-3
D gene: TRBD1
clone size: NA
CDR3 DNA: TGTGCCAGCAGCCTGGGGACAGGGGCGGGAGATACGCAGTATTTT
CDR3 protein: CASSLGTGAGDTQYF

V gene: TRBV20-1
J gene: TRBJ2-1
D gene: NA
clone size: NA
CDR3 DNA: TGCAGTGCACCGAAGGCGGGGACAGAGATTTCCTACAATGAGCAGTTCTTC
CDR3 protein: CSAPKAGTEISYNEQFF

V gene: TRBV7-3
J gene: TRBJ2-7
D gene: NA
clone size: NA
CDR3 DNA: TGTGCCAGCAGCCCCGAAGGCGCCAGATCCTACGAGCAGTACTTC
CDR3 protein: CASSPEGARSYEQYF

V gene: TRBV7-2
J gene: TRBJ2-1
D gene: TRBD1
clone size: few
CDR3 DNA: TGTGCCAGCAGCATACAGACAGGGGTCTCCTACAATGAGCAGTTCTTC
CDR3 protein: CASSIQTGVSYNEQFF

V gene: TRBV11-2
J gene: TRBJ2-1
D gene: NA
clone size: few
CDR3 DNA: TGTGCCAGCAGCGAGGACGGACTGAACTACAATGAGCAGTTCTTC
CDR3 protein: CASSEDGLNYNEQFF

V gene: TRBV12-2
J gene: TRBJ2-1
D gene: NA
clone size: NA
CDR3 DNA: TGTGCAAGTCGCCCAACCCGGGAGGGCGGGGCGAACAATGAGCAGTTCTTC
CDR3 protein: CASRPTREGGANNEQFF

V gene: TRBV2
J gene: TRBJ2-1
D gene: TRBD2
clone size: few
CDR3 DNA: TGTGCCAGCAGTGAAGCGCTTCTAGCGGGATCCTACAATGAGCAGTTCTTC
CDR3 protein: CASSEALLAGSYNEQFF

V gene: TRBV6-2/TRBV6-3
J gene: TRBJ2-2
D gene: NA
clone size: few
CDR3 DNA: TGTGCCAGCAGTACTCAAGGGAACACCGGGGAGCTGTTTTTT
CDR3 protein: CASSTQGNTGELFF

V gene: TRBV12-3/TRBV12-4
J gene: TRBJ2-1
D gene: NA
clone size: many
CDR3 DNA: TGTGCCAGCAGTTTAGGGTCGGGCTCCTACAATGAGCAGTTCTTC
CDR3 protein: CASSLGSGSYNEQFF

V gene: TRBV7-2
J gene: TRBJ2-5
D gene: TRBD2
clone size: NA
CDR3 DNA: TGTGCCAGCAGGAAAGCTAGCGGGAGGGGGGAGACCCAGTACTTC
CDR3 protein: CASRKASGRGETQYF

V gene: TRBV4-3
J gene: TRBJ2-7
D gene: NA
clone size: NA
CDR3 DNA: TGCGCCAGCAGCCAACGAAACGCCGGCCCCAGCGAGCAGTACTTC
CDR3 protein: CASSQRNAGPSEQYF

V gene: TRBV20-1
J gene: TRBJ2-4
D gene: NA
clone size: few
CDR3 DNA: TGCAGTGCTGGGACAGCGGGTAACATTCAGTACTTC
CDR3 protein: CSAGTAGNIQYF

V gene: TRBV5-1
J gene: TRBJ2-5
D gene: NA
clone size: few
CDR3 DNA: TGCGCCAGCAGCCGGGAGGCAGGGGCGACGGGGACCCAGTACTTC
CDR3 protein: CASSREAGATGTQYF

V gene: TRBV3-1
J gene: TRBJ2-7
D gene: TRBD1
clone size: few
CDR3 DNA: TGTGCCAGCAGCCAGCCGGGACAGGGTTATTGGGAGCAGTACTTC
CDR3 protein: CASSQPGQGYWEQYF

V gene: TRBV7-2
J gene: TRBJ1-2
D gene: NA
clone size: few
CDR3 DNA: TGTGCCAGCAGCTTTATTAGCTTTTTTGGCTACACCTTC
CDR3 protein: CASSFISFFGYTF

V gene: TRBV12-3/TRBV12-4
J gene: TRBJ2-7
D gene: NA
clone size: few
CDR3 DNA: TGTGCCAGCAGTAGCTCTAGCTTTGGCACTAACTACGAGCAGTACTTC
CDR3 protein: CASSSSSFGTNYEQYF

V gene: TRBV9
J gene: TRBJ1-1
D gene: TRBD1
clone size: few
CDR3 DNA: TGTGCCAGCAGCTCGAAGGACAGGGGGACTGAAGCTTTCTTT
CDR3 protein: CASSSKDRGTEAFF